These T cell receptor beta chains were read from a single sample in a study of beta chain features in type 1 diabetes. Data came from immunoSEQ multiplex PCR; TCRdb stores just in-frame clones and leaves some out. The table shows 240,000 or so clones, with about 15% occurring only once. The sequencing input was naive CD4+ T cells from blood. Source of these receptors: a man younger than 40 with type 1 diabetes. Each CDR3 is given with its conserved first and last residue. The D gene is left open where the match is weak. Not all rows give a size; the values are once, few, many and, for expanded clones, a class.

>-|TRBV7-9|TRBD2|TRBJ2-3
CASSLGLASDTQYF
TGTGCCAGCAGCTTAGGACTAGCGTCAGATACGCAGTATTTT
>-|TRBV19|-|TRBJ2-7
CASSSISGARSNEQYF
TGTGCCAGTAGTAGTATATCGGGAGCTCGGTCCAACGAGCAGTACTTC
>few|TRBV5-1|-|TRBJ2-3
CASSLPSDTQYF
TGCGCCAGCAGCTTGCCTTCAGATACGCAGTATTTT
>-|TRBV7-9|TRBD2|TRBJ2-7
CASSFGLATAEQYF
TGTGCCAGCAGCTTCGGACTAGCGACGGCCGAGCAGTACTTC
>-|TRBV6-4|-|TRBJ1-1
CASSRGDGANTEAFF
TGTGCCAGCAGTAGAGGTGATGGGGCGAACACTGAAGCTTTCTTT
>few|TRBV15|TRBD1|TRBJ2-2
CATSRSQGKAGELFF
TGTGCCACCAGCAGATCACAGGGGAAGGCCGGGGAGCTGTTTTTT
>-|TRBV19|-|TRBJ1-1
CASSIHGDTEAFF
TGTGCCAGTAGTATCCACGGGGACACTGAAGCTTTCTTT
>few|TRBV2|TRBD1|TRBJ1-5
CASNRGYQPQHF
TGTGCCAGTAACAGGGGGTATCAGCCCCAGCATTTT
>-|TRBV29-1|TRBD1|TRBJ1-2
CSVADRGDYGYTF
TGCAGCGTTGCCGACAGGGGGGACTATGGCTACACCTTC
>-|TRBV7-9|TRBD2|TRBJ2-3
CASSFSGSTDTQYF
TGTGCCAGCAGCTTTAGCGGGAGTACAGATACGCAGTATTTT
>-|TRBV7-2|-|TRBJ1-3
CASSSLTVSGNTIYF
TGTGCCAGCAGCTCCCTGACAGTCTCTGGAAACACCATATATTTT
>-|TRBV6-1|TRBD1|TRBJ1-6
CASSPGQDNSPLHF
TGTGCCAGCAGTCCGGGACAGGACAATTCACCCCTCCACTTT
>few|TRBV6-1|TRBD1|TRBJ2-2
CASSGQGSNTGELFF
TGTGCCAGCAGTGGACAGGGATCGAACACCGGGGAGCTGTTTTTT
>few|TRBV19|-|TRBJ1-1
CASSAGYTEAFF
TGTGCCAGTTCCGCAGGCTACACTGAAGCTTTCTTT
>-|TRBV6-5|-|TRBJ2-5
CASTTGTLQETQYF
TGTGCCAGCACCACCGGGACTTTACAAGAGACCCAGTACTTC
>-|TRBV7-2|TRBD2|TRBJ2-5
CASSLLAGGETQYF
TGTGCCAGCAGCTTACTAGCGGGGGGAGAGACCCAGTACTTC
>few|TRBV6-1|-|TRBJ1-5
CASTLLGAQGQPQHF
TGTGCCAGCACTTTGTTGGGGGCGCAGGGTCAGCCCCAGCATTTT
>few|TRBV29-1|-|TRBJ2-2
CSVEAIRSGELFF
TGCAGCGTTGAAGCTATACGGAGCGGGGAGCTGTTTTTT
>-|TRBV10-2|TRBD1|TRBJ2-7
CASSEPGQGVTYEQYF
TGCGCCAGCAGTGAACCCGGACAGGGGGTGACCTACGAGCAGTACTTC
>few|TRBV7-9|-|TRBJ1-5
CASSRGGQPQHF
TGTGCCAGCAGCAGGGGGGGTCAGCCCCAGCATTTT
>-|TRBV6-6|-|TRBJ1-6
CASSYEGQGRNSPLHF
TGTGCCAGCAGTTACGAAGGCCAGGGGCGTAATTCACCCCTCCACTTT
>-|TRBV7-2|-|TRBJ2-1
CASSLGQGYNEQFF
TGTGCCAGCAGCTTAGGGCAGGGCTACAATGAGCAGTTCTTC
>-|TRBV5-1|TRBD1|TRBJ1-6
CASSLGQGNSPLHF
TGCGCCAGCAGCTTGGGACAGGGTAATTCACCCCTCCACTTT
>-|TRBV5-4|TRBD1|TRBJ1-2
CASSLNYGTDGYTF
TGTGCCAGCAGTTTAAACTACGGGACAGATGGCTACACCTTC
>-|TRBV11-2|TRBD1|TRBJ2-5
CASSYGQAGETQYF
TGTGCCAGCAGCTACGGACAGGCCGGGGAGACCCAGTACTTC
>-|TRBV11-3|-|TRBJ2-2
CASSLAENTGELFF
TGTGCCAGCAGCTTAGCAGAGAACACCGGGGAGCTGTTTTTT
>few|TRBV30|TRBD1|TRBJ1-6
CAWSVRDRGRPLHF
TGTGCCTGGAGTGTAAGGGACAGGGGGCGTCCCCTCCACTTT
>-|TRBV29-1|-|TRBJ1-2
CSAHRAYGYTF
TGCAGCGCCCACAGGGCTTATGGCTACACCTTC
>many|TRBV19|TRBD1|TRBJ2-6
CASRTGEVLTF
TGTGCCAGTAGAACAGGGGAGGTCCTGACTTTC
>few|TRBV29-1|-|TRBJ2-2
CSVAATRAGELFF
TGCAGCGTTGCCGCCACGCGGGCCGGGGAGCTGTTTTTT
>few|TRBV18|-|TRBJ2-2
CASSGQSPAGELFF
TGTGCCAGCTCCGGACAGTCGCCCGCCGGGGAGCTGTTTTTT
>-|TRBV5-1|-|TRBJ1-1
CASSLRQGRTEAFF
TGCGCCAGCAGCTTGAGGCAGGGCCGCACTGAAGCTTTCTTT
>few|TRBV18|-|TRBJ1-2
CASSPNRDSSGYTF
TGTGCCAGCTCACCGAACAGGGATTCCTCTGGCTACACCTTC
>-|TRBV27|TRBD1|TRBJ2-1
CASSWGQGYNEQFF
TGTGCCAGCAGTTGGGGACAGGGCTACAATGAGCAGTTCTTC